This T cell receptor beta chain was identified in a study of blood T cell repertoires in COVID-19. About the study: Samples of COVID-19 (acute and convalescent) were obtained from the United States, Italy and Spain. The analysed material was cDNA or gDNA that came from T cells, B-cell-depleted T cells, or PBMCs.

Seattle's enrolled individuals joined amid active infection and were then monitored longitudinally. Generated by immunoSEQ multiplex PCR, the TCRdb table keeps only in-frame clones and is missing some. The sample records approximately 200,000 clones, roughly 92% being singletons. Sequencing was done on a sample of peripheral blood. This sequence was found in a man aged 30 to 45 with COVID-19, enrolled during active disease.

CDR3 loop: CASSLVTSADTQYF. As DNA, the CDR3 is TGTGCCAGCAGCTTGGTGACTAGCGCAGATACGCAGTATTTT. The chain combines TRBV5-4 with TRBJ2-3; 8 nucleotides agree with TRBD2. J gave up 4 bases and V 0 bases, and 1 base lay outside the gene matches. CDR1 and CDR2 from the germline V gene are SGHNT and YYREEE (reference sequence). This CDR3 region has 14 residues.